A single sample gave rise to the 16 T cell receptor beta chains below, sequenced in a study of shared clonotypes between healthy human individuals. Sequencing used immunoSEQ multiplex PCR; TCRdb keeps in-frame clones, though not all of them. In the table there are a few million clones, 85% to 95% of which are singletons. The sequenced sample consisted of naive CD4+ T cells from PBMCs. Regarding subset: CD45RA+ positively selected. These receptors all stem from a young man in good health. Some clones in this sample may be carry-over from other donors' samples.

This clone was detected once. The CDR3 sequence is CASRSTVNTEAFF. The CDR3 coding sequence is TGTGCCAGCAGATCTACGGTGAACACTGAAGCTTTCTTT. V gene TRBV6-4 combines with J gene TRBJ1-1; the D is unclear. CDR1 is MRHNA, CDR2 SNTAGT, per germline. CDR3 length: 13 amino acids. Trimming shortened V by 6 bases and J by 0 bases, and 8 bases separated the two germline ends.

The chain joins TRBV11-2 to TRBJ1-5, with D unresolved. The germline CDR1 and CDR2 sequences are SGHAT and FQNNGV. V was trimmed by 2 bases and J by 1 base, leaving 6 bases between them. The CDR3 totals 14 residues. This CDR3 is CASSLPGSNQPQHF. CDR3 nucleotides: TGTGCCAGCAGCTTACCGGGGAGCAATCAGCCCCAGCATTTT.

The genes are TRBV29-1 and TRBJ2-5; D might be TRBD1 or TRBD2, each matching 6 bases. CDR1 is SQVTM, CDR2 ANQGSEA, per germline. Trimming shortened V by 4 bases and J by 5 bases, and 17 bases separated the two germline ends. The CDR3 spans 14 residues. The CDR3 sequence: CSVVFPGARETQYF. The CDR3 DNA reads TGCAGCGTTGTCTTCCCGGGGGCGCGGGAGACCCAGTACTTC.

In its sample, this clone was seen once. The chain recombines TRBV28 with TRBJ1-2; 8 nucleotides match TRBD1. The CDR3 covers 15 residues. Per germline, CDR1 MDHEN and CDR2 SYDVKM. V dropped 6 bases and J dropped 6; count of bases not matched to a gene: 12. This CDR3 reads CASRSDRGLPDGYTF. The CDR3 nucleotides read TGTGCCAGCAGGTCTGACAGGGGCCTTCCGGATGGCTACACCTTC.

The gene calls are TRBV5-1 and TRBJ2-7; either TRBD1 or TRBD2 may fit D (5 bases each). The CDR3 contains 14 residues. Germline CDR1 is SGHRS and CDR2 is YFSETQ. The germline V and J ends were trimmed by 0 bases and 2 bases, with 9 bases remaining between them. The CDR3 coding sequence is TGCGCCAGCAGCTTGGGGGACGGGACCTACGAGCAGTACTTC. It is translated as CASSLGDGTYEQYF.

This chain uses TRBV4-1 with TRBJ1-1; the D is unclear. Between the trimmed V and J ends, which lost 1 base and 7 bases, there was a span of 16 bases. The CDR3 contains 15 residues. Germline values: CDR1 MGHRA, CDR2 YSYEKL. The CDR3 DNA reads TGCGCCAGCAGCCAAGTTTTCTCATCGGACCTTGAAGCTTTCTTT. This gives the protein CASSQVFSSDLEAFF.

V gene TRBV4-3 combines with J gene TRBJ2-2, with 7 bases that match TRBD1. The CDR3 has 15 amino acids. The germline V gene encodes CDR1 LGHNA and CDR2 YSLEER. V shed 6 bases, J shed 4 bases, and the junction held 8 bases outside the gene matches. CDR3 protein: CASSRGTEPTGELFF. The CDR3 DNA reads TGCGCCAGCAGTAGAGGGACAGAACCCACCGGGGAGCTGTTTTTT.

The chain uses TRBV4-1 and TRBJ1-5, with a possible D match to TRBD1 (6 bases). The germline V gene has CDR1 MGHRA and CDR2 YSYEKL. Trimming took 4 bases from V and 6 from J, leaving 19 bases between them. The CDR3 is 16 residues long. This CDR3 reads CASSPGLGGIGQPQHF. The DNA for the CDR3 is TGCGCCAGCAGCCCGGGCCTCGGGGGCATTGGTCAGCCCCAGCATTTT.

The chain recombines TRBV6-6 with TRBJ2-1; possibly TRBD2 for D (5 bases). Trimming shortened V by 7 bases and J by 4 bases, and 11 bases separated the two germline ends. Looked up from germline, CDR1 is MNHNY and CDR2 is SVGAGI (reference sequence). This CDR3 has 13 residues. Written as DNA, the CDR3 is TGTGCCAGCAAAAGGGAGCAGTACAATGAGCAGTTCTTC. Its translation: CASKREQYNEQFF.

The rearrangement joins TRBV28 to TRBJ1-2; 8 nucleotides match TRBD1. Germline V gives CDR1 MDHEN, CDR2 SYDVKM. This CDR3 is 20 amino acids long. Germline trimming cut 0 bases from V and 0 bases from J; bases unmatched to any gene: 15. CDR3 region: CASSLWEGTGMRGANYGYTF. The CDR3 bases are TGTGCCAGCAGTTTATGGGAGGGGACAGGCATGAGGGGAGCTAACTATGGCTACACCTTC.

The rearrangement uses TRBV7-8 and TRBJ2-7; D remains unclear. V gave up 0 bases and J gave up 7 bases, with 7 bases separating them. CDR3 length: 12 amino acids. Germline V gene sequence: CDR1 SGHVS, CDR2 FQNEAQ. The CDR3 nucleotides read TGTGCCAGCAGCTTAGCCTGGCAGGAGCAGTACTTC. As protein: CASSLAWQEQYF.

This clone was found once. This rearrangement joins TRBV28 to TRBJ2-3; no reliable D call. V lost 4 bases and J 4 bases, leaving 15 bases between the germline ends. Germline V gene data show CDR1 as MDHEN and CDR2 as SYDVKM. The CDR3 has 15 amino acids. CDR3 residues: CASSSTRNHPDTQYF. DNA for the CDR3: TGTGCCAGCAGTTCCACCCGGAACCACCCAGATACGCAGTATTTT.

Of note for this clone: Different DNA sequences within this sample yield the same CDR3. This chain links TRBV5-1 with TRBJ2-6; no clear D. The CDR3 loop spans 14 amino acids. Per germline, CDR1 SGHRS and CDR2 YFSETQ. V was trimmed by 3 bases and J by 2 bases, leaving 6 bases between them. The CDR3 is CASSSGPGANVLTF. Here the CDR3 DNA reads TGCGCCAGCAGCTCGGGTCCTGGGGCCAACGTCCTGACTTTC.

This clone was seen once. V and J are TRBV5-1 and TRBJ1-1; D not certain. Germline V gene sequence: CDR1 SGHRS, CDR2 YFSETQ. V lost 6 bases and J 0 bases, leaving 9 bases between the germline ends. The CDR3 contains 13 residues. The CDR3 here is CASTLGVNTEAFF. DNA for the CDR3: TGCGCCAGCACCCTTGGGGTGAACACTGAAGCTTTCTTT. The complete variable domain, with remaining parts taken from reference TRBV5-1 and TRBJ1-1, reads KAGVTQTPRYLIKTRGQQVTLSCSPISGHRSVSWYQQTPGQGLQFLFEYFSETQRNKGNFPGRFSGRQFSNSRSEMNVSTLELGDSALYLCASTLGVNTEAFFGQGTRLTVV.

The gene calls are TRBV27 and TRBJ1-2; D uncertain. Germline V lookup: CDR1 MNHEY, CDR2 SMNVEV (reference sequence). This CDR3 is built from 14 residues. V shed 6 bases and J shed 8 bases, with 19 bases lying between them. CDR3 residues: CASRPTSTVRGYTF. CDR3 nucleotides: TGTGCCAGCAGGCCGACATCAACGGTGAGGGGCTACACCTTC.

V is TRBV19 and J is TRBJ1-2; D possibly corresponds to TRBD1 (5 bases). Germline lookup yields CDR1 LNHDA and CDR2 SQIVND (reference sequence). The germline V and J ends were trimmed by 6 bases and 5 bases, with 10 bases remaining between them. CDR3 size: 12 residues. The CDR3 bases are TGTGCCAGTAGGAGGGACTATTATGGCTACACCTTC. Residues: CASRRDYYGYTF.